Sequencing of this TCR beta chain was carried out in a study of shared clonotypes between healthy human individuals. This clone was detected once. Using immunoSEQ multiplex PCR, the repertoire was profiled, and TCRdb retains in-frame clones only, with some absent. Of roughly 2.2 million clones in the sample, approximately 90% were seen once. Per the germline V gene, CDR1 is MNHEY and CDR2 is SMNVEV (reference sequence). Trimming shortened V by 2 bases and J by 6 bases, and 13 bases separated the two germline ends. This CDR3 region has 14 residues. The specimen was naive CD4+ T cells from PBMCs. Subset defined: CD45RA+ positively selected. This receptor was identified in a man aged 18-30 years in good health. Some clones in this sample may be carry-over from other donors' samples. The V gene is TRBV27, the J gene TRBJ1-2; D not resolved. CDR3 in DNA: TGTGCCAGCAGTTTACGGGCCCTGGGTCATGGCTACACCTTC. Its protein is CASSLRALGHGYTF.